Listed here is a single T cell receptor beta chain. The sample comes from a study of blood T cells in healthy people across ages. Study background: Template switching caught about one barcoded beta molecule for each two T cells.

Alongside a J-beta primer mix, a sample-barcoded 5' primer served in a second PCR lasting about 7 to 12 cycles. TCRdb itself ran the 5' RACE reads through MiXCR, one entry per CDR3 protein. Of roughly 1.4 million distinct CDR3 sequences in the sample, roughly 59% were seen once. The germline gives CDR1 SNHLY, CDR2 FYNNEI. Trimming took 4 bases from V and 11 from J, leaving 11 bases between them. The CDR3 runs 11 residues. This clonotype was obtained from a man aged 18 to 30 in good health. The sequenced sample was blood. The chain uses TRBV2 and TRBJ1-1; D gene uncertain. CDR3 residues: CASSAPVRAFF. CDR3 nucleotides: TGTGCCAGCAGTGCGCCGGTGAGGGCTTTCTTT.